What follows describes a single TCR beta chain. Its antigen remains unidentified. Per-base quality was not reported, and no clone a single base away is much larger than it. RNA was extracted using the RNeasy kit, and about 0.45 to 1 microgram was reverse transcribed with random hexamers. TCR beta CDR3 regions were amplified with the immunoSEQ multiplex PCR assay covering 54 Vbeta and 13 Jbeta segments. To correct PCR amplification bias, a synthetic template baseline was used for both primer optimization and computational correction. The authors' analysis ran thus. Only productive sequences were kept, with reads annotated to V, D and J genes according to IMGT and analyzed in immunoSEQ Analyzer. To calculate clonality, Shannon entropy was normalized by log2 of the number of productive unique sequences and then subtracted from one. For each patient and control, public and private clones were evaluated within the 100 most prevalent clones. Clones were defined as Susac-specific if absent from the healthy and MS cohorts, from 1052 published viral clones and from other ImmuneACCESS disease sequences. TCRdb reanalyzed the raw reads on its own, using fastp at Q25 for trimming and MiXCR for clone calling, and kept in-frame beta chains. Rows matching on CDR3 protein sequence are summarized as one entry with the most common DNA and genes. The V and J calls were not made by the authors but by TCRdb's processing. Present in this sample are 330,000 or so distinct CDR3 sequences, about 82% of which were seen just once. 0.2% to 0.25% of the sample comes from the top ten.

Peripheral blood CD8+ and CD4+ T cells from healthy donors, Susac syndrome patients and multiple sclerosis patients were profiled by high-throughput TCR beta sequencing. The multiple sclerosis controls were treatment-naive patients who had stable or active relapsing-remitting disease and met the revised McDonald criteria. Bulk CD8+ and CD4+ T cells were purified by magnetic negative isolation, while CD8+ TEMRA cells were enriched using FACS. Blood was drawn into EDTA tubes, processed within 24 hours, and PBMCs were isolated by density gradient centrifugation. PBMCs intended for TCR sequencing were frozen in liquid nitrogen and were later thawed in a 37 degrees C water bath. A purity of at least 90% was achieved for sorted or isolated CD4+, CD8+ and CD8+ TEMRA cells. Taken from cysteine to phenylalanine, the CDR3 has 15 residues. This entry keeps only the CDR3 DNA: 45 bases, framed from base 1. CDR1 and CDR2, looked up from the germline V gene, are LGHNA and YSLEER. V and J lose 3 bases and 2 bases, and a span of 13 bases separates them.

This specimen belongs to a study of CD8 T cells in Susac syndrome (dated by TCRdb to about 2019). About the investigation overall: Whether CD8+ T cell activation and differentiation in Susac syndrome was antigen driven was tested using repertoire sequencing. The clonality of the CD8+ T cell repertoire was compared across about a dozen healthy donors, some 14 Susac syndrome patients and under 17 multiple sclerosis patients.

Broad study findings and their caveats: The number of individuals in the TCR sequencing and HLA analysis was recognized as being relatively small.

The receptor was isolated from a human donor with multiple sclerosis. Source material: CD8+ T cells from PBMCs. The chain is encoded by TRBV4-3 joined to TRBJ1-2, with the D segment identity uncertain. The CDR3 region has the sequence CASSHAGVPNYGYTF. In nucleotides, the sequence is TGCGCCAGCAGCCATGCAGGAGTTCCGAACTATGGCTACACCTTC.